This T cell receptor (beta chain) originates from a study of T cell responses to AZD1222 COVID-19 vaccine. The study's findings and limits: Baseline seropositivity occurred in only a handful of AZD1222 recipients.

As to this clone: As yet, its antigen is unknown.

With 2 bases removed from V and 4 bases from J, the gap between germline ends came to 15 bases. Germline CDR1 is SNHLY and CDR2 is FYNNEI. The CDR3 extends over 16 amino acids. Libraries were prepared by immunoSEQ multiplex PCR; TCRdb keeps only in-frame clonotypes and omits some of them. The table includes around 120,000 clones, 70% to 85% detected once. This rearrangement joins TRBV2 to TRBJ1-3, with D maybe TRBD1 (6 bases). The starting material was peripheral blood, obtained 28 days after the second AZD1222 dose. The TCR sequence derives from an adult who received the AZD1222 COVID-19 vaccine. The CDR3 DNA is TGTGCCAGCAGTGAATATGGGGGCGCGGGGGGAAACACCATATATTTT. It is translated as CASSEYGGAGGNTIYF. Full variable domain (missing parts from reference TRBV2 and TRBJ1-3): EPEVTQTPSHQVTQMGQEVILRCVPISNHLYFYWYRQILGQKVEFLVSFYNNEISEKSEIFDDQFSVERPDGSNFTLKIRSTKLEDSAMYFCASSEYGGAGGNTIYFGEGSWLTVV.